This TCR beta chain was sequenced for a study of blood T cell repertoires in COVID-19 (dated by TCRdb to about 2020). With regard to the full study: Collaborator samples came from the United States, Italy and Spain and covered acute and convalescent phases of COVID-19. HLA class I and class II types, where available, came from metadata supplied by the sample provider rather than from assay-based typing. A freely available public database, intended as a resource for researchers studying the immune response to SARS-CoV-2, is where the repertoires were released. The sample metadata nearly always contained a de-identified subject ID, COVID-19 status, age in years and sex. The prospective study material was composed of cDNA or gDNA derived from T cells, B-cell-depleted T cells, or PBMCs. Deeply sampled blood TCRbeta repertoires from subjects exposed to, actively infected with, or recovered from COVID-19 were included in the dataset. Samples came from the ongoing ImmuneRACE study (first 160 participants) plus 1,254 subjects from 6 global collaborators. Results the study describes overall, beyond this receptor: How much clinical and demographic metadata was included differed by source and by participant, and the metadata was provided uncurated.

The immunoSEQ Assay, a bias-controlled multiplex PCR, was used to amplify TCRbeta CDR3 regions from genomic DNA. As for the authors' bioinformatics: Nucleated cell counts per sample were estimated from amplification of reference gene primers within the assay. To quantify the absolute abundance of each unique TCRbeta CDR3 rearrangement, sequence reads were collapsed and filtered. For each sample, productive Simpson clonality was calculated as the square root of Simpson's diversity index across productive rearrangements. What TCRdb holds here is the immuneACCESS table cut down to in-frame rearrangements. Part of the clones is not present; checked against another copy, under half of the missing clones reflect an unresolved V gene, and the others are unexplained. V and J calls and clone size are copied from that table; D and trimming were computed from the DNA. This sample comprises around 69,000 clones, about 82% of them detected only once. The top ten constitute roughly 2% of the sample.

Trimming takes 6 bases off V and 8 bases off J; junction bases not matched to a gene: 6. The CDR3 sequence holds 13 residues, the cysteine and phenylalanine included. The DNA shown is the 39-base CDR3, in frame from base 1. CDR1 is given as SEHNR and CDR2 as FQNEAQ, both from the germline V gene (reference sequence). The collaborating institutions used their own protocols to collect whole blood in K2EDTA tubes. For TCRbeta analysis, collaborator samples were shipped as frozen whole blood, as isolated PBMCs, or as DNA extracted from either sample type. As regards this clone: Its recognized antigen is unknown. Base-call qualities are not available, and no considerably larger clone is one nucleotide away.

The V and J genes are TRBV7-9 and TRBJ1-2; TRBD1 lines up with 10 middle nucleotides. The sequenced sample consisted of peripheral blood. This receptor was obtained from a woman aged 55-70 years with acute or convalescent COVID-19. The sequence in DNA is TGTGCCAGCAGGGCCGGGACAGGGGTCGGCTACACCTTC. The encoded protein is CASRAGTGVGYTF.